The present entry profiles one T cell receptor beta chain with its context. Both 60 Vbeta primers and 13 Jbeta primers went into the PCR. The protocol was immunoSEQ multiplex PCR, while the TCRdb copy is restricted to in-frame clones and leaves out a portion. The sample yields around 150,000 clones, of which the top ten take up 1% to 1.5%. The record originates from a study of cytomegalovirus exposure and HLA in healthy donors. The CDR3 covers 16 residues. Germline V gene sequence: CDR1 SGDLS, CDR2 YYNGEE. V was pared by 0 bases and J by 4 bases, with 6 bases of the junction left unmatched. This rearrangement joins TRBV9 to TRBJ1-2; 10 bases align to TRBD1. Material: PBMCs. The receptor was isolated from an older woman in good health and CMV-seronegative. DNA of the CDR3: TGTGCCAGCAGCGTAGATGTGGGGACAGGGGTCTATGGCTACACCTTC. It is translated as CASSVDVGTGVYGYTF.